These 25 T cell receptor beta chains were all obtained from the same sample, sequenced in a study of HIV-infected children after antiretroviral therapy interruption. Unique molecular identifiers were included in an RNA-based 3' RACE TCR library. One entry per CDR3 protein, called by TCRdb with MiXCR from the 3' RACE reads. This table holds about 37,000 distinct CDR3 sequences, about 6% found once. Sample treatment: PENTA 11 planned treatment interruption arm or continuous ART arm. The sample in question was CD45RA+ CD4+ T cells from PBMCs, pooled from several time points, obtained from a donor given antiretroviral therapy, either interrupted or continuous. The subset was: naive CD4+ CD45RA+ CD45RO- T cells. These receptors all come from a pool of human donors with HIV.

This chain uses TRBV28 with TRBJ1-1, with unresolved D. Germline V CDR1 and CDR2: MDHEN, SYDVKM. CDR3 length: 13 amino acids. V lost 4 bases to trimming and J lost 2 bases, with 8 bases between them. Here the CDR3 reads CASSYTSNTEAFF. The CDR3 DNA follows: TGTGCCAGCAGTTACACAAGTAACACTGAAGCTTTCTTT.

This clonotype has more than one count but fewer than ten. The chain recombines TRBV4-3 with TRBJ2-2; 11 bases fit TRBD2. Looked up from germline, CDR1 is LGHNA and CDR2 is YSLEER. The CDR3 has 17 amino acids. J was trimmed by 7 bases and V by 1 base; bases with no gene match: 8. The CDR3 sequence is CASSQGLLAGAYGELFF. CDR3 nucleotide sequence: TGCGCCAGCAGCCAAGGGTTACTAGCGGGGGCATACGGGGAGCTGTTTTTT.

This clonotype was counted at least ten times. The V and J genes are TRBV27 and TRBJ2-7; either TRBD1 or TRBD2 may fit D (5 bases each). CDR1 and CDR2 from the germline V gene are MNHEY and SMNVEV (reference sequence). The CDR3 consists of 15 residues. Trimming left V 6 bases short and J 1 base short, with 16 bases between. The CDR3 is CASRPLRGLSYEQYF. The CDR3 region has the DNA TGTGCCAGCAGACCCTTGAGGGGCTTATCCTACGAGCAGTACTTC.

This clonotype was recorded many times. The V gene is TRBV7-9, the J gene TRBJ2-7; D assignment may be TRBD1 or TRBD2 (5 bases each). Germline V gene lookup returns CDR1 SEHNR and CDR2 FQNEAQ (reference sequence). CDR3 length equals 14 residues. Between the trimmed V and J ends, which lost 0 bases and 7 bases, there was a span of 13 bases. The CDR3 DNA reads TGTGCCAGCAGCTTAGCGGGGGAAGTGGGAGAGCAGTACTTC. Protein: CASSLAGEVGEQYF.

The table lists this clonotype with many counts. DNA of the CDR3: TGCGCCAGCAGTCGCATACATGAGTGCGAGTACGAGCAGTACTTC. Its protein product is CASSRIHECEYEQYF. The chain uses TRBV23-1 and TRBJ2-7; no clear D. TRBV23-1 is an open reading frame, and its role is uncertain. The CDR3 sequence is 15 residues long. Trimming took off 4 bases at V and 4 bases at J, with 17 bases between the two ends.

At least ten counts were recorded for this clonotype. The rearrangement links TRBV10-3 to TRBJ2-5, with TRBD1 identical over 10 bases. This CDR3 has 14 residues. V trimming: 9 bases; J trimming: 5 bases; junction bases outside the gene matches: 9. The germline CDR1 and CDR2 sequences are ENHRY and SYGVKD. This chain's CDR3 is CAIRSDRGEETQYF. The DNA for the CDR3 is TGTGCCATTAGATCGGACAGGGGGGAGGAGACCCAGTACTTC.

This clonotype was counted at least ten times. The J gene is TRBJ1-4, the V gene TRBV20-1; D ambiguous. V lost 0 bases to trimming and J lost 4 bases, with 9 bases between them. This CDR3 region has 14 residues. Germline V gene lookup returns CDR1 DFQATT and CDR2 SNEGSKA (reference sequence). CDR3 amino acids: CSARDVTDNEKLFF. CDR3 nucleotides: TGCAGTGCTAGAGATGTAACAGATAATGAAAAACTGTTTTTT.

There are many counts of this clonotype. The chain has TRBV20-1 and TRBJ1-2; D may be TRBD1 (5 bases). The CDR3 is 12 amino acids. V gave up 0 bases and J gave up 8 bases, with 10 bases separating them. Germline CDR1 is DFQATT and CDR2 is SNEGSKA (reference sequence). Written as DNA, the CDR3 is TGCAGTGCTAGAGATCCTCAGGGCGGCTACACCTTC. Protein: CSARDPQGGYTF.

This clonotype has at least ten counts. This rearrangement joins TRBV11-2 to TRBJ2-1; the D is unclear. V dropped 3 bases and J dropped 6 bases, with 12 bases sitting between them. Germline CDR1 is SGHAT and CDR2 is FQNNGV. This CDR3 spans 14 amino acids. Written as DNA, the CDR3 is TGTGCCAGCAGCTTCATTCTGCGGCTCAATGAGCAGTTCTTC. Translated: CASSFILRLNEQFF. Filled out from reference TRBV11-2 and TRBJ2-1, the complete variable domain reads EAGVAQSPRYKIIEKRQSVAFWCNPISGHATLYWYQQILGQGPKLLIQFQNNGVVDDSQLPKDRFSAERLKGVDSTLKIQPAKLEDSAVYLCASSFILRLNEQFFGPGTRLTVL.

This clonotype has ten or more counts. V is TRBV28 and J is TRBJ2-7; D might be TRBD1 (8 bases). V was shortened by 5 bases and J by 2 bases, with 22 bases between the two germline ends. Germline V gene lookup returns CDR1 MDHEN and CDR2 SYDVKM. The CDR3 spans 17 residues. In nucleotides, the CDR3 is TGTGCCAGCAGTCGAGCCACCGACAGGGGAGGGGCCTACGAGCAGTACTTC. Encoded protein: CASSRATDRGGAYEQYF.

The chain is built from TRBV13 and TRBJ2-5; 7 nucleotides align to TRBD1. CDR3 length: 15 amino acids. Per the germline V gene, CDR1 is PRHDT and CDR2 is FYEKMQ (reference sequence). The V gene end was trimmed by 3 bases and the J gene end by 2 bases; junction bases not matched to a gene: 6. The CDR3 spells CASSLVDRDQETQYF. DNA of the CDR3: TGTGCCAGCAGCTTGGTAGACAGGGATCAAGAGACCCAGTACTTC. The variable domain in full, completed from reference TRBV13 and TRBJ2-5, reads AAGVIQSPRHLIKEKRETATLKCYPIPRHDTVYWYQQGPGQDPQFLISFYEKMQSDKGSIPDRFSAQQFSDYHSELNMSSLELGDSALYFCASSLVDRDQETQYFGPGTRLLVL.

This clonotype was seen repeatedly, ten times or more. Relative to the germline gene, one junction end is altered; a read error may explain this. The chain has TRBV23-1 and TRBJ2-1; D not resolved. TRBV23-1 is sorted into the ORF group, with uncertain function. CDR3 length: 13 residues. CDR3 DNA: TGTGCCAGCAGTCAGACAAACTATGCTGAGCAGTTCTTC. Its translation is CASSQTNYAEQFF.

The chain uses TRBV11-2 and TRBJ1-5, with no clear D. There are 13 residues in the CDR3. Between the trimmed V and J ends, which lost 0 bases and 7 bases, there was a span of 7 bases. The V gene's germline CDR1 is SGHAT and CDR2 FQNNGV. Here the CDR3 DNA reads TGTGCCAGCAGCTTAGATCTGGGACAGCCCCAGCATTTT. Translation: CASSLDLGQPQHF.

This clonotype was counted ten times or more. The chain uses TRBV7-2 and TRBJ1-5; the D gene is possibly TRBD1 (5 bases). Trimming took 1 base from V and 9 from J, leaving 13 bases between them. The CDR3 has 14 amino acids. Germline V gene sequence: CDR1 SGHTA, CDR2 FQGNSA. The CDR3 reads CASSLVTEWLPQHF. In DNA, the CDR3 is TGTGCCAGCAGCTTAGTGACAGAATGGTTGCCCCAGCATTTT.

The table lists this clonotype with many counts. V usage is TRBV6-5 and J usage is TRBJ1-6, with D unclear. With 6 bases removed from V and 2 bases from J, the gap between germline ends came to 14 bases. CDR1 is MNHEY and CDR2 is SVGAGI in the germline V gene. There are 16 residues in the CDR3. CDR3 sequence reads: CASSPRDTAYNSPLHF. CDR3 bases: TGTGCCAGCAGCCCCAGAGACACTGCCTATAATTCACCCCTCCACTTT.

This clonotype was detected many times. The chain couples TRBV11-2 to TRBJ2-1, with 11 bases lining up with TRBD2. Germline loops: CDR1 SGHAT, CDR2 FQNNGV. V lost 1 base to trimming and J lost 3 bases; unmatched junction nucleotides: 11. This CDR3 is built from 19 residues. CDR3 nucleotide sequence: TGTGCCAGCAGCTTAGCCGCCTACGGGACTAGCGGACTCTACAATGAGCAGTTCTTC. Translation gives CASSLAAYGTSGLYNEQFF.

This clonotype showed up many times. This sequence joins TRBV5-5 and TRBJ1-2; 9 nucleotides line up with TRBD1. This CDR3 region has 16 residues. The J segment lost 1 base and the V segment lost 4 bases, leaving 8 bases of the junction unmatched. The germline V gene encodes CDR1 SGHKS and CDR2 YYEKEE (reference sequence). CDR3 DNA: TGTGCCAGCAGCCAAGCAGGGACAGGGCGTAACTATGGCTACACCTTC. It encodes CASSQAGTGRNYGYTF.

This clonotype has a count of ten or more. This sequence joins TRBV12-3 or TRBV12-4 and TRBJ1-4; D is unclear. This CDR3 is 16 amino acids long. V was shortened by 5 bases and J by 3 bases, with 16 bases between the two germline ends. CDR3 residues: CASSGRVGISNEKLFF. The CDR3 nucleotides read TGTGCCAGCAGTGGAAGGGTAGGGATTTCTAATGAAAAACTGTTTTTT.

This clonotype was picked up many times. This chain's CDR3 is CASSLKGPSYNEQFF. Here the CDR3 DNA reads TGTGCCAGCAGCTTAAAAGGACCCTCCTACAATGAGCAGTTCTTC. The V call is TRBV7-2, the J call TRBJ2-1; no clear D gene. Looked up from germline, CDR1 is SGHTA and CDR2 is FQGNSA. The CDR3 runs 15 residues. The V and J ends lost 2 bases and 0 bases respectively, with 8 bases between them.

This clonotype showed up many times. The rearrangement links TRBV19 to TRBJ2-7, with 8 bases matching TRBD2. The length of the CDR3 is 15 residues. In germline, CDR1 is LNHDA, CDR2 SQIVND (reference sequence). J gave up 2 bases and V 6 bases, and 9 bases lay outside the gene matches. CDR3 amino acids: CASSANSGGTYEQYF. The CDR3 nucleotides read TGTGCCAGTAGCGCCAACAGCGGGGGCACCTACGAGCAGTACTTC.

This clonotype was detected only a few times. V and J are TRBV11-2 and TRBJ2-7; D is undetermined. The CDR3 totals 13 residues. Germline CDR1 SGHAT, CDR2 FQNNGV. V lost 1 base, J lost 0 bases, and 4 bases lay in between. The CDR3 DNA reads TGTGCCAGCAGCTTAGGAGCCTCCTACGAGCAGTACTTC. This translates into CASSLGASYEQYF.

This clonotype was observed many times. The chain's CDR3 is CASRRDRPNSPLHF. CDR3 coding DNA: TGTGCCAGCAGGAGGGACAGGCCTAATTCACCCCTCCACTTT. The V call is TRBV6-1, the J call TRBJ1-6, with 8 nucleotides matching TRBD1. The CDR3 has 14 residues. Germline assignment: CDR1 MNHNS and CDR2 SASEGT. With V trimmed by 6 bases and J by 6 bases, 4 bases remained unmatched.

This clonotype was detected ten times or more. This chain uses TRBV7-2 with TRBJ1-3; no definite D call. The CDR3 length is 13 residues. Germline CDR1 SGHTA, CDR2 FQGNSA. V dropped 5 bases and J dropped 5 bases, with 10 bases sitting between them. This CDR3 is CASSDGLRNTIYF. DNA for the CDR3: TGTGCCAGCAGCGACGGATTAAGAAACACCATATATTTT. Filled out from reference TRBV7-2 and TRBJ1-3, the complete variable domain reads GAGVSQSPSNKVTEKGKDVELRCDPISGHTALYWYRQSLGQGLEFLIYFQGNSAPDKSGLPSDRFSAERTGGSVSTLTIQRTQQEDSAVYLCASSDGLRNTIYFGEGSWLTVV.

There are a few counts of this clonotype. The chain couples TRBV20-1 to TRBJ2-1; 7 nucleotides line up with TRBD2. This CDR3 has 14 residues. Unmatched junction bases numbered 5, after V lost 2 bases and J lost 4 bases. Per the germline V gene, CDR1 is DFQATT and CDR2 is SNEGSKA (reference sequence). The CDR3 DNA reads TGCAGTGCTAGAAGACTAGCTGAATACAATGAGCAGTTCTTC. Its protein is CSARRLAEYNEQFF.

Notes on this clonotype: A read error may account for a junction end that differs from germline. The DNA for the CDR3 is TGTGGTGCTAGGGCGACTGGGGGGGGCCAAGACACCCAGTACTTT. As protein: CGARATGGGQDTQYF. V and J are TRBV29-1 and TRBJ2-5; D possibly corresponds to TRBD2 (7 bases). CDR3 length equals 15 residues. Looked up from germline, CDR1 is SQVTM and CDR2 is ANQGSEA.